One sample yielded the 15 T cell receptor beta chains listed below, sequenced in a study of identical twins. From the 5' RACE reads, TCRdb called clonotypes with MiXCR, one entry per CDR3 protein. The top ten hold 0.25% to 0.3% of the sample, which has 1.5 million or so distinct CDR3 sequences, under 35% seen once. The material sequenced was cord blood. The receptors stem from a newborn girl in good health.

The CDR3 coding sequence is TGTGCCAGCAGCTCAAAAGCCGGGACAGGGGGTTATGGCTACACCTTC. Its translation is CASSSKAGTGGYGYTF. V is TRBV7-2 and J is TRBJ1-2; TRBD1 matches at 11 bases. The germline gives CDR1 SGHTA, CDR2 FQGNSA. This CDR3 contains 16 residues. The trim removed 4 bases at V and 5 bases at J, leaving 9 bases unmatched.

The chain is built from TRBV24-1 and TRBJ1-2; 7 positions match TRBD1. Germline V CDR1 and CDR2: KGHDR, SFDVKD. V lost 4 bases to trimming and J lost 4 bases; unmatched junction nucleotides: 5. The CDR3 totals 14 residues. Here the CDR3 DNA reads TGTGCCACCAGTGACCCTACAGGGGTCTATGGCTACACCTTC. As protein: CATSDPTGVYGYTF.

This clonotype appeared once. The V gene is TRBV4-2, the J gene TRBJ2-5, with D perhaps assigned TRBD1 or TRBD2 (5 bases each). The CDR3 runs to 16 residues. Germline V gene sequence: CDR1 LGHNA, CDR2 YNFKEQ. Trimming shortened V by 0 bases and J by 11 bases, and 22 bases separated the two germline ends. This CDR3 is CASSQDLLGAGNEQYF. CDR3 nucleotide sequence: TGTGCCAGCAGCCAAGACTTACTAGGGGCTGGCAATGAGCAGTACTTC.

In its sample, this clonotype was seen a few times. A read error is possible here, since a much larger clone lies one base away. The gene calls are TRBV12-3 or TRBV12-4 and TRBJ2-1; 13 bases line up with TRBD2. This CDR3 is 16 amino acids long. V lost 7 bases, J lost 2 bases, and 5 bases stayed unmatched. This CDR3 reads CASTLGLAGAYNEQFF. The CDR3 DNA reads TGTGCCAGCACCTTAGGACTAGCGGGAGCCTACAATGAGCAGTTCTTC.

The V call is TRBV21-1, the J call TRBJ2-5. TRBV21-1 is a listed pseudogene. The CDR3 spans 16 residues. The CDR3 sequence is CASNPIARPLNNEQYF. The DNA of the CDR3 is TGTGCCAGCAACCCCATCGCGAGACCGTTAAACAATGAGCAGTACTTC.

This chain connects TRBV27 to TRBJ2-2; D gene uncertain. This CDR3 contains 14 residues. V was trimmed by 8 bases and J by 3 bases, leaving 13 bases between them. Germline values: CDR1 MNHEY, CDR2 SMNVEV (reference sequence). CDR3 nucleotide sequence: TGTGCCAGCCGGACCTTGGTCTACACCGGGGAGCTGTTTTTT. Translation gives CASRTLVYTGELFF.

The chain uses TRBV6-6 and TRBJ2-2; 8 bases line up with TRBD2. Looked up from germline, CDR1 is MNHNY and CDR2 is SVGAGI (reference sequence). J gave up 2 bases and V 5 bases, and 10 bases lay outside the gene matches. The CDR3 consists of 17 residues. The CDR3: CASSPSGSGTNTGELFF. DNA for the CDR3: TGTGCCAGCAGTCCCTCGGGTAGCGGGACCAACACCGGGGAGCTGTTTTTT.

This clonotype was counted between two and nine times. J is TRBJ2-7 and V is TRBV10-3, with 7 bases lining up with TRBD1. Germline CDR1 is ENHRY and CDR2 is SYGVKD. Unmatched junction bases numbered 2, after V lost 0 bases and J lost 0 bases. The CDR3 covers 15 residues. The CDR3 nucleotides read TGTGCCATCAGTGAGTCGCCAGGGGGCTCCTACGAGCAGTACTTC. It is translated as CAISESPGGSYEQYF.

The chain joins TRBV15 to TRBJ1-1, with D possibly being TRBD1 (5 bases). V was shortened by 6 bases and J by 5 bases, with 16 bases between the two germline ends. CDR1 and CDR2 from the germline V gene are LNHNV and YYDKDF (reference sequence). The CDR3 spans 14 residues. The CDR3 protein is CATREQEEGTEAFF. CDR3 DNA: TGTGCCACCAGAGAACAGGAGGAGGGAACTGAAGCTTTCTTT.

This clonotype has just a few counts. The chain is built from TRBV20-1 and TRBJ2-7; 9 nucleotides match TRBD1. V dropped 2 bases and J dropped 5; count of bases not matched to a gene: 10. This CDR3 region has 15 residues. Germline V gene lookup returns CDR1 DFQATT and CDR2 SNEGSKA (reference sequence). The CDR3 sequence is CSARKPGTGKNEQYF. In nucleotides, the CDR3 is TGCAGTGCTAGAAAGCCCGGGACAGGGAAAAACGAGCAGTACTTC.

This clonotype was found a few times. The rearrangement links TRBV27 to TRBJ2-1; 12 bases match TRBD2. From germline, CDR1 is MNHEY and CDR2 SMNVEV (reference sequence). This CDR3 is built from 17 residues. V lost 1 base to trimming and J lost 5 bases; unmatched junction nucleotides: 6. The CDR3 protein is CASSLFLAGGRNNEQFF. In DNA form, the CDR3 reads TGTGCCAGCAGTTTATTCCTAGCGGGGGGGCGAAACAATGAGCAGTTCTTC.

This clonotype showed up just a few times. This chain joins TRBV11-2 and TRBJ2-7, with 10 bases fitting TRBD2. The tail of the sequence fits TRBJ2-5 better, so the J call may be wrong. Germline lookup yields CDR1 SGHAT and CDR2 FQNNGV. The CDR3 contains 15 residues. The CDR3 DNA sequence: TGTGCCAGCAGACCACTAGCGGGGTACAGAGAGACCCAGTACTTC. Its translation is CASRPLAGYRETQYF.

The J gene is TRBJ2-4, the V gene TRBV4-2, with TRBD2 matching over 9 bases. The DNA end is more similar to TRBJ2-7, so the J call may be wrong. From germline, CDR1 is LGHNA and CDR2 YNFKEQ. This CDR3 region has 17 residues. The CDR3 sequence: CASSQGTGGRGTYEQYF. The CDR3 DNA reads as TGTGCCAGCAGCCAAGGCACTGGCGGGAGGGGCACCTACGAGCAGTACTTC.

The chain joins TRBV20-1 to TRBJ2-4, with a tentative D call TRBD2 (5 bases). The ends were cut back, 1 base at V and 1 base at J, with 5 bases in the middle. The CDR3 runs 13 residues. Germline values: CDR1 DFQATT, CDR2 SNEGSKA (reference sequence). The chain's CDR3 is CSARGRAKNIQYF. The CDR3 DNA reads TGCAGTGCTAGAGGGAGGGCCAAAAACATTCAGTACTTC.

The chain is built from TRBV10-3 and TRBJ1-5; D is unresolved. Between the trimmed V and J ends, which lost 3 bases and 8 bases, there was a span of 8 bases. The CDR3 totals 12 residues. The V gene's germline CDR1 is ENHRY and CDR2 SYGVKD. The CDR3 DNA reads as TGTGCCATCAGTGACGGCCCAGAGCCCCAGCATTTT. Its protein product is CAISDGPEPQHF.